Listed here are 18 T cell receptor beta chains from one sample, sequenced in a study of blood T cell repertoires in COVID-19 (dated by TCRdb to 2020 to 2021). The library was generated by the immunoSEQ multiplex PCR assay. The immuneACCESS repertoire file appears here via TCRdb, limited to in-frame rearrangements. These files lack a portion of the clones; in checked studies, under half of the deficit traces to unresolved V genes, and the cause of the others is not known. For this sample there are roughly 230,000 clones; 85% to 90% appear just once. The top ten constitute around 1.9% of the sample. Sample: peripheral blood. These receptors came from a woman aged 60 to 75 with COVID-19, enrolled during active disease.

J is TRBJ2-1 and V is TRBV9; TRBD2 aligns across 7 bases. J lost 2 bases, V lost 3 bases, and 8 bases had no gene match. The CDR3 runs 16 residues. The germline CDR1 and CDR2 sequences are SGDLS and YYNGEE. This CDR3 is CASSARGESTYNEQFF. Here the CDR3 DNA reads TGTGCCAGCAGCGCACGGGGGGAATCTACCTACAATGAGCAGTTCTTC.

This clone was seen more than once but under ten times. Here the CDR3 reads CASSVSPGENTEAFF. CDR3 DNA: TGTGCCAGCAGCGTATCACCGGGGGAGAACACTGAAGCTTTCTTT. This rearrangement joins TRBV9 to TRBJ1-1, with TRBD1 as a possible D gene (5 bases). V was pared by 1 base and J by 1 base, with 11 bases between. The CDR3 loop spans 15 amino acids. From germline, CDR1 is SGDLS and CDR2 YYNGEE.

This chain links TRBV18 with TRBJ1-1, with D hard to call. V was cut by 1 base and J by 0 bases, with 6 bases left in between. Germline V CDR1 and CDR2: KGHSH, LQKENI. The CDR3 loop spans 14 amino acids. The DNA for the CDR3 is TGTGCCAGCTCACCACTATCCGTGAACACTGAAGCTTTCTTT. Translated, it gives CASSPLSVNTEAFF.

The CDR3 nucleotides are TGTGCCAGCAGCCAAGGAGGGACAGGGGCCACTGAAGCTTTCTTT. This gives the protein CASSQGGTGATEAFF. The gene calls are TRBV3-1 (or the pseudogene TRBV3-2) and TRBJ1-1; the match to TRBD1 covers 10 bases. Germline assignment: CDR1 LGHDT and CDR2 YNNKEL (reference sequence). J was trimmed by 4 bases and V by 1 base; bases with no gene match: 3. The CDR3 covers 15 residues.

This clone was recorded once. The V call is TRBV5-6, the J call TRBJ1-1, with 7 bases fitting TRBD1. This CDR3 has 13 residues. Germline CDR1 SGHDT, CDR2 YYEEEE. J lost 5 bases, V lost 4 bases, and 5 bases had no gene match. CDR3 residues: CASSRQGGTEAFF. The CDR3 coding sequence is TGTGCCAGCAGCCGGCAGGGGGGAACTGAAGCTTTCTTT.

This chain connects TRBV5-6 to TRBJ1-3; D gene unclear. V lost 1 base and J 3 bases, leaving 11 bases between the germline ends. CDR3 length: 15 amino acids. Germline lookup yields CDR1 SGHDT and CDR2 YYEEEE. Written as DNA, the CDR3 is TGTGCCAGCAGCTTGCAGCGACTAATTGGAAACACCATATATTTT. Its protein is CASSLQRLIGNTIYF. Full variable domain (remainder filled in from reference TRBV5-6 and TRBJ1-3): DAGVTQSPTHLIKTRGQQVTLRCSPKSGHDTVSWYQQALGQGPQFIFQYYEEEERQRGNFPDRFSGHQFPNYSSELNVNALLLGDSALYLCASSLQRLIGNTIYFGEGSWLTVV.

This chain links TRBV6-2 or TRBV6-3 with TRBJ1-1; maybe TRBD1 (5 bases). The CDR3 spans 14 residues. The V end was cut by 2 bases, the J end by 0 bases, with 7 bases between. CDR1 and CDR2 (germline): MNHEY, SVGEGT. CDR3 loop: CASSYAGVNTEAFF. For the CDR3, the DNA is TGTGCCAGCAGTTACGCGGGGGTGAACACTGAAGCTTTCTTT.

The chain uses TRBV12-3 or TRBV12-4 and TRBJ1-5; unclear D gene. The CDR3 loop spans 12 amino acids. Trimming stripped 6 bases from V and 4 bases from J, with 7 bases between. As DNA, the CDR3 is TGTGCCAGCAGCCCAATGAATCAGCCCCAGCATTTT. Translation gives CASSPMNQPQHF.

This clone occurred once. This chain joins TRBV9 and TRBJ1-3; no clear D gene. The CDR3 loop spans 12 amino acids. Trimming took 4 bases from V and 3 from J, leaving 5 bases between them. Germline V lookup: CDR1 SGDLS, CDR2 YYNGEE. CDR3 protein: CASSLYGNTIYF. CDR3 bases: TGTGCCAGCAGCTTGTATGGAAACACCATATATTTT.

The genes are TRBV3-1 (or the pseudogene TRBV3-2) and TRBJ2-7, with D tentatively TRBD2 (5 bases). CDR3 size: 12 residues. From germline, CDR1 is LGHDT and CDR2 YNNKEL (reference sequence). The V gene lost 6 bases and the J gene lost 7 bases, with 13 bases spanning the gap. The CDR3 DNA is TGTGCCAGCAGTGCCACAACGGGGGAGCAGTACTTC. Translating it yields CASSATTGEQYF.

The CDR3 DNA is TGTGCCAGCAGTTATATACAGGGCTACGAGCAGTACTTC. It specifies CASSYIQGYEQYF. The chain joins TRBV6-2 or TRBV6-3 to TRBJ2-7; D is possibly TRBD1 (6 bases). Germline values: CDR1 MNHEY, CDR2 SVGEGT. The CDR3 is made up of 13 amino acids. Trimming took 3 bases from V and 3 from J, leaving 9 bases between them.

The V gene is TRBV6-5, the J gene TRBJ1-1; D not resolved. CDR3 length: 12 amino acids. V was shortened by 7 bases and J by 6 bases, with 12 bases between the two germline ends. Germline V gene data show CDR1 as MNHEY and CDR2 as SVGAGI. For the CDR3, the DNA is TGTGCCAGCACCCTCGCCGAGTCTGAAGCTTTCTTT. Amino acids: CASTLAESEAFF.

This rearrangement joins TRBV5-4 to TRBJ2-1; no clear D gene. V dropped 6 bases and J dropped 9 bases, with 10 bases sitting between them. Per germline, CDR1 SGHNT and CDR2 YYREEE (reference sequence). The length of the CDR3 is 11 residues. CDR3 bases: TGTGCCAGCACCGCAGGTACTGAGCAGTTCTTC. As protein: CASTAGTEQFF.

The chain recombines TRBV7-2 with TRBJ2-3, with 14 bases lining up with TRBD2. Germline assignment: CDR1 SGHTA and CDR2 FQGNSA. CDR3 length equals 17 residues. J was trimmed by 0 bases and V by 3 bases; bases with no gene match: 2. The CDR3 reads CASSLGLAGASTDTQYF. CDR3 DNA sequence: TGTGCCAGCAGCTTGGGACTAGCGGGGGCGAGCACAGATACGCAGTATTTT.

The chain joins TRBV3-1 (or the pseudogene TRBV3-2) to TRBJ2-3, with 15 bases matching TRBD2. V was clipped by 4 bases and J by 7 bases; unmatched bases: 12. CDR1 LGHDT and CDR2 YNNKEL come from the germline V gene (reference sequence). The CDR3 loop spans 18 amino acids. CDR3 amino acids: CASSLGTSGGIPLNTQYF. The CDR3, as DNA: TGTGCCAGCAGCCTCGGGACTAGCGGGGGGATTCCTCTGAATACGCAGTATTTT.

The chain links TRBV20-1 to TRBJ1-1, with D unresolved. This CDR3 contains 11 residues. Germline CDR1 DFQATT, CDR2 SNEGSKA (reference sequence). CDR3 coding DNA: TGCAGCGTGGCGGAGAACACTGAAGCTTTCTTT. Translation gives CSVAENTEAFF.

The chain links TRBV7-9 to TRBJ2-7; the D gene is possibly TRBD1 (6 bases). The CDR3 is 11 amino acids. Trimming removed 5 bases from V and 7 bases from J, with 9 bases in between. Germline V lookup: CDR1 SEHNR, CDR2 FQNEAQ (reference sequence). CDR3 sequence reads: CASSLRGEQYF. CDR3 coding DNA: TGTGCCAGCAGCCTCAGGGGTGAGCAGTACTTC. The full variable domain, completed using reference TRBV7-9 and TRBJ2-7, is DTGVSQNPRHKITKRGQNVTFRCDPISEHNRLYWYRQTLGQGPEFLTYFQNEAQLEKSRLLSDRFSAERPKGSFSTLEIQRTEQGDSAMYLCASSLRGEQYFGPGTRLTVT.

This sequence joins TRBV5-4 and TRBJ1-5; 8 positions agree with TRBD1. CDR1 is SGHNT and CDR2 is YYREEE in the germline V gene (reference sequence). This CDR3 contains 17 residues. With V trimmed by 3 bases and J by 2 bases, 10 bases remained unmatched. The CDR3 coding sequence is TGTGCCAGCAGCTACCTAGACAGGGGAGGTGGCAATCAGCCCCAGCATTTT. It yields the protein CASSYLDRGGGNQPQHF.